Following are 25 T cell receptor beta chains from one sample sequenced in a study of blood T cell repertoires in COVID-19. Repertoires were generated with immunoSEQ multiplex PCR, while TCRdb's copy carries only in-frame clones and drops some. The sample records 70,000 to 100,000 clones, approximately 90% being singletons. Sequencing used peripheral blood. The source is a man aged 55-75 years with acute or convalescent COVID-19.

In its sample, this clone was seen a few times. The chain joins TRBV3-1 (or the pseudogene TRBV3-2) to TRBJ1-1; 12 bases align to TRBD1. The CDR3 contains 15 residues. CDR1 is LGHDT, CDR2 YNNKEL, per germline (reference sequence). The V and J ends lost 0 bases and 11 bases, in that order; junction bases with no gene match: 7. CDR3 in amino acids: CASSQDQGTGGNAFF. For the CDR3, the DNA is TGTGCCAGCAGCCAAGATCAGGGGACAGGGGGCAATGCTTTCTTT.

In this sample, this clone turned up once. The CDR3 reads CASSYARTPEQYF. The CDR3 DNA reads as TGTGCCAGCAGTTACGCCCGGACTCCCGAGCAGTACTTC. The rearrangement uses TRBV6-2 or TRBV6-3 and TRBJ2-7, with a tentative D call TRBD2 (5 bases). Trimming stripped 2 bases from V and 6 bases from J, with 11 bases between. This CDR3 region has 13 residues. CDR1 is MNHEY, CDR2 SVGEGT, per germline.

The CDR3, as DNA: TGTGCCAGCAGTCGACAGCGCTACTACGAGCAGTACTTC. It codes for CASSRQRYYEQYF. The V gene is TRBV6-5, the J gene TRBJ2-7, with D perhaps TRBD1 (5 bases). The CDR3 length is 13 residues. Germline-derived CDR1 and CDR2 are MNHEY and SVGAGI. V dropped 5 bases and J dropped 3 bases, with 11 bases sitting between them.

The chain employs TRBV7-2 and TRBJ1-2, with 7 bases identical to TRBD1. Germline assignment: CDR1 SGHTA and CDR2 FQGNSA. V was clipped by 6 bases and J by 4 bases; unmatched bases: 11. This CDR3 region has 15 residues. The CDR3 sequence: CASSQAPTGSYGYTF. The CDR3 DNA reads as TGTGCCAGCAGTCAAGCCCCGACAGGGAGCTATGGCTACACCTTC.

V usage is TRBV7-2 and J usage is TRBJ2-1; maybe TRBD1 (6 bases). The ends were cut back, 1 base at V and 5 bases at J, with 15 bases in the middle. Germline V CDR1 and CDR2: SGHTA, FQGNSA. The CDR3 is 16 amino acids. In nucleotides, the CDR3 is TGTGCCAGCAGCTTAGACTCCTCCGGGACACACAATGAGCAGTTCTTC. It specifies CASSLDSSGTHNEQFF.

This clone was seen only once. The CDR3 DNA reads TGTGCCAGCAGCTTAGTCGCTAGCGGGGGGGCGAGCTCCTACGAGCAGTACTTC. Its protein is CASSLVASGGASSYEQYF. This chain joins TRBV7-6 and TRBJ2-7; TRBD2 aligns across 12 bases. Germline V CDR1 and CDR2: SGHVS, FNYEAQ. The CDR3 has 18 residues. Trimming took 1 base from V and 0 from J; bases not matched to a gene: 7. Variable domain in full (rest from reference TRBV7-6 and TRBJ2-7): GAGVSQSPRYKVTKRGQDVALRCDPISGHVSLYWYRQALGQGPEFLTYFNYEAQQDKSGLPNDRFSAERPEGSISTLTIQRTEQRDSAMYRCASSLVASGGASSYEQYFGPGTRLTVT.

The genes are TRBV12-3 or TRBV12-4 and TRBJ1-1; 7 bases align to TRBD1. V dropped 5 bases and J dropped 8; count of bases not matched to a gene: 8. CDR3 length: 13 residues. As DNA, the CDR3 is TGTGCCAGCAGTCGCCGGGACAGCGGAGAAGCTTTCTTT. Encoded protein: CASSRRDSGEAFF.

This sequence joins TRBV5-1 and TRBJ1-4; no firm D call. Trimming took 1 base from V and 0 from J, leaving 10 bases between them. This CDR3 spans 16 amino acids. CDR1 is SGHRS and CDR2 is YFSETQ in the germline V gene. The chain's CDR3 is CASSLRGFATNEKLFF. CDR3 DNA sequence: TGCGCCAGCAGCTTGAGAGGATTTGCAACTAATGAAAAACTGTTTTTT. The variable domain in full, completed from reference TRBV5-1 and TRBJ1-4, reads KAGVTQTPRYLIKTRGQQVTLSCSPISGHRSVSWYQQTPGQGLQFLFEYFSETQRNKGNFPGRFSGRQFSNSRSEMNVSTLELGDSALYLCASSLRGFATNEKLFFGSGTQLSVL.

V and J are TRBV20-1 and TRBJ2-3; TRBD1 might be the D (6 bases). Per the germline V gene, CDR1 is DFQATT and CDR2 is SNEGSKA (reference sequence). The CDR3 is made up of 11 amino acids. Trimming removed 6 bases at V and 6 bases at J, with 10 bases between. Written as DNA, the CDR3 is TGCAGTGCCAAGGGGGTGGATACGCAGTATTTT. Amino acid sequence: CSAKGVDTQYF.

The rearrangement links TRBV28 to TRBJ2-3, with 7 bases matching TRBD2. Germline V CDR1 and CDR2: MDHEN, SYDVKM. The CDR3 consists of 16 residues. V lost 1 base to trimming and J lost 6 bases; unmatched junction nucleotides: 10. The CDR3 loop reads CASSLYSGPPGDTQYF. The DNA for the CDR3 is TGTGCCAGCAGTTTATATAGCGGGCCCCCTGGGGATACGCAGTATTTT.

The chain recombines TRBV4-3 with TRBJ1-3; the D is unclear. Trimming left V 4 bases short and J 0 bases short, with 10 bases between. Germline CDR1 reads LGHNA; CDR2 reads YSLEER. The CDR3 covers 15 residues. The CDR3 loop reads CASSLLVGSGNTIYF. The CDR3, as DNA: TGCGCCAGCAGCCTTCTAGTCGGCTCTGGAAACACCATATATTTT.

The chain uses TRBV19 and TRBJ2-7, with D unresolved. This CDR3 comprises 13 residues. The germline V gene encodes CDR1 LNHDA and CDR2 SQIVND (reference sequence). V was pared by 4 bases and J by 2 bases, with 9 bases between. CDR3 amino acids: CASSRASTYEQYF. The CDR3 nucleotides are TGTGCCAGTAGTAGGGCCAGCACCTACGAGCAGTACTTC.

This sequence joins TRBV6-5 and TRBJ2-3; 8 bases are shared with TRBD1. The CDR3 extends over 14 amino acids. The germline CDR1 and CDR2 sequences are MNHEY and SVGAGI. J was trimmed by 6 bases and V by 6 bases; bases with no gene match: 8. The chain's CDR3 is CASRDTGGMDTQYF. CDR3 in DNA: TGTGCCAGCAGAGACACAGGGGGGATGGATACGCAGTATTTT.

The CDR3 nucleotides read TGTGCCAGCAGCGCCTTACGGGAGAGAAATGAGCAGTTCTTC. It is translated as CASSALRERNEQFF. The chain is built from TRBV6-5 and TRBJ2-1; D possibly corresponds to TRBD2 (6 bases). Germline values: CDR1 MNHEY, CDR2 SVGAGI. The CDR3 contains 14 residues. Trimming left V 6 bases short and J 7 bases short, with 16 bases between.

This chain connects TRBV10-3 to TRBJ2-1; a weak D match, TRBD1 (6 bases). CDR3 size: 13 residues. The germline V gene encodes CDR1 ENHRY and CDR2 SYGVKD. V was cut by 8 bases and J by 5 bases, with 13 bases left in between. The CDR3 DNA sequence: TGTGCCATCGCAGGGGCTAGGGACAATGAGCAGTTCTTC. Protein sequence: CAIAGARDNEQFF.

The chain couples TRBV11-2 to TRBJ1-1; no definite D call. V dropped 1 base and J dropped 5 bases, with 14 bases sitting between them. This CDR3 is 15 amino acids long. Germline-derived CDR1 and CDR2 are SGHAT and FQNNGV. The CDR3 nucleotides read TGTGCCAGCAGCTTAGCTTCTTTCCCGTTGACTGAAGCTTTCTTT. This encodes CASSLASFPLTEAFF.

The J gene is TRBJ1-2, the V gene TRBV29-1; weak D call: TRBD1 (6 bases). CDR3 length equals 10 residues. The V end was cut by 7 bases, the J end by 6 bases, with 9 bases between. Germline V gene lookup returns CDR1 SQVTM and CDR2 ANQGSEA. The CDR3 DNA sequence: TGCAGCGCCCACAGGGATGGCTACACCTTC. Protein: CSAHRDGYTF. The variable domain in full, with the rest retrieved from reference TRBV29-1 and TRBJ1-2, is SAVISQKPSRDICQRGTSLTIQCQVDSQVTMMFWYRQQPGQSLTLIATANQGSEATYESGFVIDKFPISRPNLTFSTLTVSNMSPEDSSIYLCSAHRDGYTFGSGTRLTVV.

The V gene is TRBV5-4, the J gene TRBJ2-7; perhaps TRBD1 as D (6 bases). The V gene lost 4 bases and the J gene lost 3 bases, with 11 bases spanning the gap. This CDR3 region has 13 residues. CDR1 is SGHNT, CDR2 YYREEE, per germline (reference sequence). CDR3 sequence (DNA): TGTGCCAGCAGCGGTCAACAGGGCTACGAGCAGTACTTC. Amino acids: CASSGQQGYEQYF.

DNA of the CDR3: TGTGCCAGTAGCAAAACCCAGGGGGACCCTTACAATGAGCAGTTCTTC. It yields the protein CASSKTQGDPYNEQFF. The rearrangement joins TRBV19 to TRBJ2-1, with 7 positions matching TRBD1. Losses at the gene ends were 6 bases for V and 4 bases for J; bases not matched to a gene: 12. This CDR3 has 16 residues. The germline CDR1 and CDR2 sequences are LNHDA and SQIVND (reference sequence).

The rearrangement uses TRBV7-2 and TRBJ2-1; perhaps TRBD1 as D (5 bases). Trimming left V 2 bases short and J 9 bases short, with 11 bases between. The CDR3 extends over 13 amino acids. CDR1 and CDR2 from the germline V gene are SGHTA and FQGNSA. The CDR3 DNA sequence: TGTGCCAGCAGCTTACTGGGGCAGGGTGAGCAGTTCTTC. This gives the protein CASSLLGQGEQFF.

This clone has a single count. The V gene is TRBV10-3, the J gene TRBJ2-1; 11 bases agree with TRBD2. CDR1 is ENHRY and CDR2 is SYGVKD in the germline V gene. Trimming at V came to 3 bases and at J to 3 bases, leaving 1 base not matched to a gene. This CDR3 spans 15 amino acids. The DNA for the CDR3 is TGTGCCATCAGTGAAACTAGCGGGAGCTACAATGAGCAGTTCTTC. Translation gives CAISETSGSYNEQFF.

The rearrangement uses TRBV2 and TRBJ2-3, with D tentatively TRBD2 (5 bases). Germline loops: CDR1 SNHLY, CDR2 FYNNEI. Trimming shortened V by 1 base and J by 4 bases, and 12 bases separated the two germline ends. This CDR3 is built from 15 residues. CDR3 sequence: CASSEGDTRADTQYF. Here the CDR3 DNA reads TGTGCCAGCAGTGAAGGTGACACTAGGGCAGATACGCAGTATTTT.

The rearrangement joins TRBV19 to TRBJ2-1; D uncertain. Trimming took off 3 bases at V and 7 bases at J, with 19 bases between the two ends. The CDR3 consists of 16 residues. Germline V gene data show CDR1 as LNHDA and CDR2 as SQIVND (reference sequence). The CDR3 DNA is TGTGCCAGTAGTATGTTACACACCCCCCCGGAGAATGAGCAGTTCTTC. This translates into CASSMLHTPPENEQFF.

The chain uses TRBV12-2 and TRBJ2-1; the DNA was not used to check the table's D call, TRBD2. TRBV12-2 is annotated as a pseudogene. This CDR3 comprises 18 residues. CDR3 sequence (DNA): TGTGCAAGTCGACCAGAGACTAGCGGGGAAGCCCTGAACAATGAGCAGTTCTTC. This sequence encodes CASRPETSGEALNNEQFF.

CDR3 nucleotide sequence: TGTGCCAGCAGCTTGGTGGGGGCTAGCGGGAGCCCTTACAATGAGCAGTTCTTC. Amino acid sequence: CASSLVGASGSPYNEQFF. The gene calls are TRBV5-6 and TRBJ2-1; 10 bases agree with TRBD2. The CDR3 covers 18 residues. The germline V gene encodes CDR1 SGHDT and CDR2 YYEEEE. V shed 0 bases and J 4 bases; nucleotides not matched to a gene: 10.